A selection of T cell receptor beta chains follows, all from one sample in a study of T cells in localized non-small cell lung cancer. Only in-frame clones appear in the TCRdb table, and some are missing; sequencing was by immunoSEQ multiplex PCR. The sample includes about 130,000 clones, 89% of them seen just once. The sequences come from peripheral blood, collected before any cancer treatment. Every receptor here comes from a female donor of 60 years or more with stage I lung adenocarcinoma. The CDR3 runs from the conserved cysteine through the conserved F or W. A D gene is named only where the DNA matches it firmly. Rows give clone size only sometimes, using once, few, many, or a class for an expanded clone.

clone size: NA; D gene: TRBD2; J gene: TRBJ2-3; V gene: TRBV2; CDR3 DNA: TGTGCCAGCAGTGGGGGGGGCCTTTCGGGACTAGACACAGATACGCAGTATTTT; CDR3 protein: CASSGGGLSGLDTDTQYF
clone size: NA; D gene: NA; J gene: TRBJ2-7; V gene: TRBV28; CDR3 DNA: TGTGCCAGCACCTCGTGGTCCCCGAGAGGGGTGGGCGAGCAGTACTTC; CDR3 protein: CASTSWSPRGVGEQYF
clone size: NA; D gene: TRBD2; J gene: TRBJ2-1; V gene: TRBV6-5; CDR3 DNA: TGTGCCAGCAGTTATAGGCTAGCGGGTAATGAGCAGTTCTTC; CDR3 protein: CASSYRLAGNEQFF
clone size: NA; D gene: NA; J gene: TRBJ1-2; V gene: TRBV10-3; CDR3 DNA: TGTGCCATCAGTGAGTCGCCTGATCAACCCATCAGCTTTAACTATGGCTACACCTTC; CDR3 protein: CAISESPDQPISFNYGYTF
clone size: NA; D gene: NA; J gene: TRBJ2-6; V gene: TRBV19; CDR3 DNA: TGTGCCAGTAGTATACAGAGCTCTGGGGCCAACGTCCTGACTTTC; CDR3 protein: CASSIQSSGANVLTF
clone size: NA; D gene: NA; J gene: TRBJ2-5; V gene: TRBV15; CDR3 DNA: TGTGCCACCAGCAGAGGTTATCAAGAGACCCAGTACTTC; CDR3 protein: CATSRGYQETQYF
clone size: NA; D gene: NA; J gene: TRBJ1-2; V gene: TRBV15; CDR3 DNA: TGTGCCACCAGCCGATCCGGGGTAGAGGTTAGGTATGGCTACACCTTC; CDR3 protein: CATSRSGVEVRYGYTF
clone size: NA; D gene: NA; J gene: TRBJ2-3; V gene: TRBV5-4; CDR3 DNA: TGTGCCAGCAGCTTGGAACCAACGGGAGTCTCAGATACGCAGTATTTT; CDR3 protein: CASSLEPTGVSDTQYF
clone size: NA; D gene: NA; J gene: TRBJ2-2; V gene: TRBV19; CDR3 DNA: TGTGCCAGTAGTATCCTAGGCCCTATGCGGGGGAACACCGGGGAGCTGTTTTTT; CDR3 protein: CASSILGPMRGNTGELFF
clone size: NA; D gene: NA; J gene: TRBJ2-3; V gene: TRBV6-1; CDR3 DNA: TGTGCCAGCAGTGCCGAGAGTAGAGATACGCAGTATTTT; CDR3 protein: CASSAESRDTQYF
clone size: NA; D gene: NA; J gene: TRBJ1-1; V gene: TRBV2; CDR3 DNA: TGTGCCAGCACCCCTACCACAGTTTCGGGCACTGAAGCTTTCTTT; CDR3 protein: CASTPTTVSGTEAFF
clone size: once; D gene: TRBD1; J gene: TRBJ2-2; V gene: TRBV2; CDR3 DNA: TGTGCCAGCAGTCAGGGACAGGGGCCCACCGGGGAGCTGTTTTTT; CDR3 protein: CASSQGQGPTGELFF
clone size: NA; D gene: NA; J gene: TRBJ2-7; V gene: TRBV28; CDR3 DNA: TGTGCCAGCATGGGGGTGGGGCGCGAGCAGTACTTC; CDR3 protein: CASMGVGREQYF
clone size: NA; D gene: NA; J gene: TRBJ2-7; V gene: TRBV15; CDR3 DNA: TGTGCCACCAGCAGAGAGTCACGGGGGTTCGAGCAGTACTTC; CDR3 protein: CATSRESRGFEQYF
clone size: once; D gene: TRBD1; J gene: TRBJ1-1; V gene: TRBV29-1; CDR3 DNA: TGCAGCGTTGATCGCACAGGGGGCACTAAAGCTTTCTTT; CDR3 protein: CSVDRTGGTKAFF
clone size: NA; D gene: TRBD1; J gene: TRBJ1-5; V gene: TRBV27; CDR3 DNA: TGTGCCACCGGACAGGGGGATCAGCCCCAGCATTTT; CDR3 protein: CATGQGDQPQHF
clone size: NA; D gene: NA; J gene: TRBJ1-2; V gene: TRBV6-6; CDR3 DNA: TGTGCCAGCAGTTACGGGGGGCGCAGTACCTTC; CDR3 protein: CASSYGGRSTF
clone size: NA; D gene: NA; J gene: TRBJ1-4; V gene: TRBV30; CDR3 DNA: TGTGCCTGGAAGGACTGGCGGGAAAAATTGCATGAAAAACTGTTTTTT; CDR3 protein: CAWKDWREKLHEKLFF
clone size: NA; D gene: TRBD1; J gene: TRBJ1-1; V gene: TRBV7-3; CDR3 DNA: TGTGCCAGCAGCCCTCAGGGGGGGAACACTGAAGCTTTCTTT; CDR3 protein: CASSPQGGNTEAFF
clone size: NA; D gene: TRBD1; J gene: TRBJ2-6; V gene: TRBV19; CDR3 DNA: TGTGCCAGTAGAACTACCGGGACAGGGCTGTCTGGGGCCAACGTCCTGACTTTC; CDR3 protein: CASRTTGTGLSGANVLTF
clone size: once; D gene: NA; J gene: TRBJ1-2; V gene: TRBV5-1; CDR3 DNA: TGCGCCAGCAGCCCCGGGACAAGGGGTGGCTATGGCTACACCTTC; CDR3 protein: CASSPGTRGGYGYTF
clone size: NA; D gene: NA; J gene: TRBJ1-3; V gene: TRBV19; CDR3 DNA: TGTGCCAGTACCACCGGCCCCGGCAACACCATATATTTT; CDR3 protein: CASTTGPGNTIYF
clone size: NA; D gene: NA; J gene: TRBJ2-3; V gene: TRBV9; CDR3 DNA: TGTGCCAGCAGCGTACAGGCTCGCACAGATACGCAGTATTTT; CDR3 protein: CASSVQARTDTQYF
clone size: NA; D gene: TRBD2; J gene: TRBJ2-1; V gene: TRBV9; CDR3 DNA: TGTGCCAGCAGCTCACGGCGGGAGGCCGGTGGTGAGCAGTTCTTC; CDR3 protein: CASSSRREAGGEQFF
clone size: once; D gene: NA; J gene: TRBJ2-1; V gene: TRBV5-1; CDR3 DNA: TGCGCCAGCAGCACAGCGACAGCCTACAATGAGCAGTTCTTC; CDR3 protein: CASSTATAYNEQFF
clone size: NA; D gene: NA; J gene: TRBJ2-1; V gene: TRBV7-7; CDR3 DNA: TGTGCCAGCAGCCTAGACCTTAGCGCTCACAATGAGCAGTTCTTC; CDR3 protein: CASSLDLSAHNEQFF
clone size: NA; D gene: TRBD1; J gene: TRBJ1-1; V gene: TRBV5-6; CDR3 DNA: TGTGCCAGCAGACGAACAGGGGTTGAAGCTTTCTTT; CDR3 protein: CASRRTGVEAFF
clone size: NA; D gene: NA; J gene: TRBJ1-3; V gene: TRBV27; CDR3 DNA: TGTGCCAGCAGTTTCCAGGGGCAGTCTGGAAACACCATATATTTT; CDR3 protein: CASSFQGQSGNTIYF
clone size: NA; D gene: TRBD2; J gene: TRBJ2-5; V gene: TRBV7-9; CDR3 DNA: TGTGCCAGCAGCCCACTAGCGATCCAAGAGACCCAGTACTTC; CDR3 protein: CASSPLAIQETQYF
clone size: NA; D gene: NA; J gene: TRBJ1-2; V gene: TRBV21-1; CDR3 DNA: TGTGCCACCGTACTCCAGGGGGGATATGGCTACACCTTC; CDR3 protein: CATVLQGGYGYTF
clone size: NA; D gene: NA; J gene: TRBJ2-7; V gene: TRBV21-1; CDR3 DNA: TGTGCCAGCAGCAAAGCAGGGTTGCGTCCCTACGAGCAGTACTTC; CDR3 protein: CASSKAGLRPYEQYF
clone size: NA; D gene: NA; J gene: TRBJ2-1; V gene: TRBV7-9; CDR3 DNA: TGTGCCGGTGGGGGGAGCTGGAATGAGCAGTTCTTC; CDR3 protein: CAGGGSWNEQFF
clone size: NA; D gene: TRBD2; J gene: TRBJ2-1; V gene: TRBV7-3; CDR3 DNA: TGTGCCAGCAGCAAGACTAGCGGGAGTGGTAATGAGCAGTTCTTC; CDR3 protein: CASSKTSGSGNEQFF
clone size: NA; D gene: NA; J gene: TRBJ1-2; V gene: TRBV11-1; CDR3 DNA: TGTGCCAGCAGCTTAACCTCCGGGACACCCCCAGGGGCCTATGGCTACACCTTC; CDR3 protein: CASSLTSGTPPGAYGYTF
clone size: NA; D gene: NA; J gene: TRBJ2-3; V gene: TRBV11-3; CDR3 DNA: TGTGCCAGCAGCTTAGACAGGGGAGAAGATACGCAGTATTTT; CDR3 protein: CASSLDRGEDTQYF
clone size: NA; D gene: NA; J gene: TRBJ2-3; V gene: TRBV28; CDR3 DNA: TGTGCCAGCAGACGCGCGCCAGATACGCAGTATTTT; CDR3 protein: CASRRAPDTQYF
clone size: NA; D gene: NA; J gene: TRBJ2-4; V gene: TRBV19; CDR3 DNA: TGTGCCAGTAGTATGGGTAGTAAGGTCACCAAAAACATTCAGTACTTC; CDR3 protein: CASSMGSKVTKNIQYF
clone size: NA; D gene: TRBD2; J gene: TRBJ2-7; V gene: TRBV29-1; CDR3 DNA: TGCAGCGTTGAAGACTCGGGGACTAGCGGGAGGGTGAACGAGCAGTACTTC; CDR3 protein: CSVEDSGTSGRVNEQYF
clone size: NA; D gene: NA; J gene: TRBJ1-1; V gene: TRBV28; CDR3 DNA: TGTGCTTGGAGGGCAGGGCACGTGAACACTGAAGCTTTCTTT; CDR3 protein: CAWRAGHVNTEAFF
clone size: NA; D gene: TRBD1; J gene: TRBJ1-2; V gene: TRBV5-1; CDR3 DNA: TGCGCCAGCAGCTTTCAGGGGGAAGGCTACACCTTC; CDR3 protein: CASSFQGEGYTF
clone size: NA; D gene: TRBD1; J gene: TRBJ1-1; V gene: TRBV5-1; CDR3 DNA: TGCGCCAGCAGCTCCGGACGGGACAGGGGGAACACTGAAGCTTTCTTT; CDR3 protein: CASSSGRDRGNTEAFF